The next 25 T cell receptor beta chains were all read from a single sample in a study of cytomegalovirus exposure and HLA in healthy donors (dated by TCRdb to the late 2010s). The library was produced with the immunoSEQ multiplex PCR assay. A mixture of 60 forward primers for TCR Vbeta segments and 13 reverse primers for TCR Jbeta segments was used in the multiplex PCR. In its TCRdb copy, this immuneACCESS table keeps in-frame sequences only and misses some clones. Where compared with another copy, unresolved V genes explain less than half of these, and the others have no known cause. Counted in this sample were roughly 150,000 clones; approximately 82% of them appeared once. Around 8% of the sample is held by the ten biggest clonotypes. The specimen was PBMCs. These receptors came from a male donor in good health and CMV-seropositive.

The rearrangement uses TRBV2 and TRBJ1-1; D gene ambiguous. The CDR3 totals 15 residues. With 5 bases removed from V and 1 base from J, the gap between germline ends came to 14 bases. Germline CDR1 is SNHLY and CDR2 is FYNNEI. The CDR3 DNA is TGTGCCAGCAGTCTTAAAACGGCAGGGAACACTGAAGCTTTCTTT. This translates into CASSLKTAGNTEAFF.

The rearrangement joins TRBV5-4 to TRBJ1-2, with D possibly being TRBD1 (5 bases). V was trimmed by 3 bases and J by 2 bases, leaving 11 bases between them. The germline V gene has CDR1 SGHNT and CDR2 YYREEE (reference sequence). The CDR3 has 14 residues. This chain's CDR3 is CASSSRARNYGYTF. CDR3 nucleotide sequence: TGTGCCAGCAGCTCCAGGGCCAGAAACTATGGCTACACCTTC.

V is TRBV28 and J is TRBJ1-5; TRBD1 agrees at 9 bases. Losses at the gene ends were 9 bases for V and 4 bases for J; bases not matched to a gene: 16. The CDR3 runs to 17 residues. From germline, CDR1 is MDHEN and CDR2 SYDVKM. CDR3 loop: CASTLGQGQGSNQPQHF. CDR3 bases: TGTGCCAGTACATTAGGGCAGGGACAGGGATCAAATCAGCCCCAGCATTTT.

For the CDR3, the DNA is TGCGCCAGCAGCCTTGGGACAGCTCAGGAGGCTTTCTTT. Its protein is CASSLGTAQEAFF. The rearrangement links TRBV4-1 to TRBJ1-1; 7 nucleotides match TRBD1. V lost 4 bases and J lost 11; bases outside the gene matches: 10. The germline CDR1 and CDR2 sequences are MGHRA and YSYEKL. The CDR3 has 13 amino acids.

This clone has more than one count but fewer than ten. This chain links TRBV16 with TRBJ2-7, with TRBD2 as a possible D gene (6 bases). The V gene lost 1 base and the J gene lost 0 bases, with 7 bases spanning the gap. Germline CDR1 reads KGHSY; CDR2 reads FQNENV. The CDR3 consists of 14 residues. The chain's CDR3 is CASSQWEDSYEQYF. The CDR3 DNA follows: TGTGCCAGCAGCCAATGGGAGGACTCCTACGAGCAGTACTTC.

There are a few counts of this clone. V is TRBV18 and J is TRBJ2-7; tentative D call: TRBD1 (6 bases). CDR3 length: 15 amino acids. The V end was cut by 2 bases, the J end by 4 bases, with 15 bases between. The germline V gene encodes CDR1 KGHSH and CDR2 LQKENI. The CDR3 nucleotides read TGTGCCAGCTCACCATCGACAGGTGGATTATACGAGCAGTACTTC. This sequence encodes CASSPSTGGLYEQYF.

The genes are TRBV5-4 and TRBJ1-5; the D is unclear. Trimming cost V 2 bases and J 4 bases, with 7 bases left between them. CDR3 length: 13 amino acids. Germline CDR1 SGHNT, CDR2 YYREEE (reference sequence). DNA of the CDR3: TGTGCCAGCAGCTTAGGGAGAAATCAGCCCCAGCATTTT. This gives the protein CASSLGRNQPQHF.

In this sample, this clone turned up a few times. The chain carries TRBV5-4 and TRBJ2-3; 8 bases agree with TRBD2. This CDR3 region has 16 residues. V shed 2 bases, J shed 7 bases, and the junction held 12 bases outside the gene matches. Germline V gene data show CDR1 as SGHNT and CDR2 as YYREEE (reference sequence). CDR3 nucleotide sequence: TGTGCCAGCAGCTTCCACACCGGGACTAGAGCTTATACGCAGTATTTT. Residues: CASSFHTGTRAYTQYF.

The chain combines TRBV4-3 with TRBJ1-4, with no clear D. There are 17 residues in the CDR3. V shed 0 bases and J shed 0 bases, with 11 bases lying between them. The germline CDR1 and CDR2 sequences are LGHNA and YSLEER. In DNA, the CDR3 is TGCGCCAGCAGCCAAGAAGCGGGCAGAGCAACTAATGAAAAACTGTTTTTT. Translation: CASSQEAGRATNEKLFF.

This chain joins TRBV4-1 and TRBJ1-2; D call uncertain. V was clipped by 0 bases and J by 8 bases, with 16 bases between them. The CDR3 extends over 15 amino acids. Per the germline V gene, CDR1 is MGHRA and CDR2 is YSYEKL. CDR3 DNA sequence: TGCGCCAGCAGCCAAGACGCTGCGATTTACTTAGGCTACACCTTC. Protein product: CASSQDAAIYLGYTF.

This clone was detected once. This chain links TRBV18 with TRBJ1-6; 9 nucleotides align to TRBD1. CDR1 KGHSH and CDR2 LQKENI come from the germline V gene. V was clipped by 3 bases and J by 9 bases; unmatched bases: 3. This CDR3 region has 14 residues. CDR3 protein: CASSPDRGGSPLHF. As DNA, the CDR3 is TGTGCCAGCTCACCGGACAGGGGTGGTTCACCCCTCCACTTT.

The CDR3 sequence is CASSFPTGLGTDTQYF. DNA for the CDR3: TGTGCCAGCAGTTTCCCAACAGGTCTAGGCACAGATACGCAGTATTTT. The chain employs TRBV6-6 and TRBJ2-3, with a tentative D call TRBD1 (5 bases). Germline CDR1 MNHNY, CDR2 SVGAGI (reference sequence). Between the trimmed V and J ends, which lost 4 bases and 1 base, there was a span of 15 bases. The CDR3 consists of 16 residues.

The V call is TRBV5-1, the J call TRBJ2-7; 9 positions agree with TRBD2. This CDR3 contains 15 residues. Unmatched junction bases numbered 3, after V lost 0 bases and J lost 2 bases. CDR1 SGHRS and CDR2 YFSETQ come from the germline V gene. The CDR3 nucleotides read TGCGCCAGCAGCTTGGGGGGCGGGAGGGCCTACGAGCAGTACTTC. Translated, it gives CASSLGGGRAYEQYF.

V usage is TRBV10-2 and J usage is TRBJ1-2; 9 bases map to TRBD1. V was pared by 3 bases and J by 8 bases, with 4 bases of the junction left unmatched. This CDR3 region has 13 residues. Looked up from germline, CDR1 is WSHSY and CDR2 is SAAADI. As DNA, the CDR3 is TGCGCCAGCAGTGACTTAACAGGGGGCGGCTACACCTTC. Its translation: CASSDLTGGGYTF.

This clone appeared a few times. The J gene is TRBJ1-6, the V gene TRBV5-6, with D possibly matching TRBD1 (5 bases). The CDR3 has 16 amino acids. Germline V gene data show CDR1 as SGHDT and CDR2 as YYEEEE. The germline V and J ends were trimmed by 4 bases and 3 bases, with 14 bases remaining between them. CDR3 nucleotides: TGTGCCAGCAGCGGGGCCCCAGGGTACTATAATTCACCCCTCCACTTT. Protein product: CASSGAPGYYNSPLHF.

This rearrangement joins TRBV6-5 to TRBJ1-1; D not resolved. From germline, CDR1 is MNHEY and CDR2 SVGAGI. This CDR3 comprises 14 residues. V gave up 0 bases and J gave up 4 bases, with 9 bases separating them. CDR3 DNA: TGTGCCAGCAGTTACTCTGTCGAGGGCACTGAAGCTTTCTTT. It yields the protein CASSYSVEGTEAFF.

The chain joins TRBV11-2 to TRBJ2-7, with D possibly matching TRBD1 (6 bases). V was shortened by 5 bases and J by 4 bases, with 18 bases between the two germline ends. CDR1 SGHAT and CDR2 FQNNGV come from the germline V gene. CDR3 length: 15 residues. In DNA form, the CDR3 reads TGTGCCAGCAGCATTCCCAGGGGCTTAGGTTACGAGCAGTACTTC. Residues: CASSIPRGLGYEQYF.

The chain recombines TRBV5-1 with TRBJ2-7, with D perhaps TRBD1 (6 bases). The germline V gene has CDR1 SGHRS and CDR2 YFSETQ. The CDR3 runs 14 residues. The V end lost 4 bases, the J end lost 1 base, and 12 bases lay between the germline ends. The CDR3 is CASSRTGQSYEQYF. Written as DNA, the CDR3 is TGCGCCAGCAGCAGAACCGGACAGTCCTACGAGCAGTACTTC.

The rearrangement links TRBV7-2 to TRBJ1-2, with D hard to call. V was pared by 2 bases and J by 7 bases, with 11 bases between. Germline V gives CDR1 SGHTA, CDR2 FQGNSA. The CDR3 contains 13 residues. The CDR3 sequence is CASSLSNGLGYTF. CDR3 DNA: TGTGCCAGCAGCTTATCCAATGGGCTTGGCTACACCTTC.

The rearrangement joins TRBV30 to TRBJ2-7; TRBD2 matches 8 bases. J gave up 0 bases and V 2 bases, and 12 bases lay outside the gene matches. Germline lookup yields CDR1 GTSNPN and CDR2 SVGIG (reference sequence). This CDR3 comprises 17 residues. CDR3 nucleotides: TGTGCCTGGAGTACTCCTGGACTAGCTCACAGCTCCTACGAGCAGTACTTC. Translated, it gives CAWSTPGLAHSSYEQYF.

The chain carries TRBV13 and TRBJ2-7; TRBD2 matches 8 bases. The germline V gene encodes CDR1 PRHDT and CDR2 FYEKMQ (reference sequence). The V and J ends lost 5 bases and 2 bases, in that order; junction bases with no gene match: 5. CDR3 length equals 14 residues. The CDR3, as DNA: TGTGCCAGCAGCCCCCCGGGGGGGACCTACGAGCAGTACTTC. Translating gives CASSPPGGTYEQYF.

Concerning this clone: Other DNA sequences within the sample encode an identical CDR3. The chain joins TRBV5-1 to TRBJ1-4; maybe TRBD1 (6 bases). The germline V gene has CDR1 SGHRS and CDR2 YFSETQ. This CDR3 has 13 amino acids. Deletions cut 0 bases from V and 8 bases from J, with 8 bases between. The chain's CDR3 is CASSLDRVEKLFF. The CDR3 bases are TGCGCCAGCAGCTTGGACAGGGTGGAAAAACTGTTTTTT.

The chain recombines TRBV28 with TRBJ1-1, with TRBD1 matching 8 bases. V lost 4 bases to trimming and J lost 10 bases; unmatched junction nucleotides: 8. Germline V gives CDR1 MDHEN, CDR2 SYDVKM. This CDR3 is 13 amino acids long. CDR3 in amino acids: CASSSYRGIGAFF. The CDR3 nucleotides are TGTGCCAGCAGTTCTTACAGGGGGATCGGAGCTTTCTTT.

The chain carries TRBV19 and TRBJ1-5, with D tentatively TRBD1 (6 bases). CDR3 length: 15 residues. The germline CDR1 and CDR2 sequences are LNHDA and SQIVND (reference sequence). The germline V and J ends were trimmed by 4 bases and 1 base, with 11 bases remaining between them. CDR3 amino acids: CASSTQGLSNQPQHF. For the CDR3, the DNA is TGTGCCAGTAGTACTCAGGGGCTAAGCAATCAGCCCCAGCATTTT. Full variable domain (rest looked up from reference TRBV19 and TRBJ1-5): DGGITQSPKYLFRKEGQNVTLSCEQNLNHDAMYWYRQDPGQGLRLIYYSQIVNDFQKGDIAEGYSVSREKKESFPLTVTSAQKNPTAFYLCASSTQGLSNQPQHFGDGTRLSIL.

The rearrangement links TRBV19 to TRBJ2-1; D perhaps matches TRBD1 (6 bases). The V gene lost 2 bases and the J gene lost 6 bases, with 11 bases spanning the gap. The CDR3 has 14 amino acids. The germline V gene has CDR1 LNHDA and CDR2 SQIVND (reference sequence). The CDR3 DNA is TGTGCCAGTAGTATAACAGGGATGGTCAATGAGCAGTTCTTC. Protein: CASSITGMVNEQFF.